This T cell receptor beta chain appears in the sequencing data of a study of cytomegalovirus exposure and HLA in healthy donors. As regards this clone: Its specificity is not known.

Whole-study findings and limits: A later analysis reportedly found fewer N-insertions in an Asian-associated ancestry cluster than the roughly 680-donor mean. An analysis that came later showed most CMV-associated TCR beta chains appearing HLA-restricted. Several top significant clusters appeared, in a later analysis, to be linked to common viral pathogens.

V lost 5 bases, J lost 2 bases, and 12 bases lay in between. From germline, CDR1 is SGHTA and CDR2 FQGNSA. The CDR3 is made up of 14 amino acids. Amplification used 60 Vbeta primers and 13 Jbeta primers. Original handling: An analysis that came later counted 80 million or so unique TCR beta chains, approximately 10 million shared. The data were produced by immunoSEQ multiplex PCR, yet TCRdb's version contains in-frame clones alone and is incomplete. V, J and clone size derive from that table, while D and trimming were established from the DNA sequence. The sample lists around 100,000 clones; over 65% were seen once.

V usage is TRBV7-2 and J usage is TRBJ2-5, with a possible D match to TRBD1 (5 bases). The specimen sequenced was PBMCs. This receptor was obtained from a man under 40 in good health and CMV-seronegative. The CDR3 bases are TGTGCCAGCAGCATGTCAGGGTTTCAAGAGACCCAGTACTTC. Translation gives CASSMSGFQETQYF. Combining the CDR3 with reference TRBV7-2 and TRBJ2-5 gives the whole variable domain GAGVSQSPSNKVTEKGKDVELRCDPISGHTALYWYRQSLGQGLEFLIYFQGNSAPDKSGLPSDRFSAERTGGSVSTLTIQRTQQEDSAVYLCASSMSGFQETQYFGPGTRLLVL.